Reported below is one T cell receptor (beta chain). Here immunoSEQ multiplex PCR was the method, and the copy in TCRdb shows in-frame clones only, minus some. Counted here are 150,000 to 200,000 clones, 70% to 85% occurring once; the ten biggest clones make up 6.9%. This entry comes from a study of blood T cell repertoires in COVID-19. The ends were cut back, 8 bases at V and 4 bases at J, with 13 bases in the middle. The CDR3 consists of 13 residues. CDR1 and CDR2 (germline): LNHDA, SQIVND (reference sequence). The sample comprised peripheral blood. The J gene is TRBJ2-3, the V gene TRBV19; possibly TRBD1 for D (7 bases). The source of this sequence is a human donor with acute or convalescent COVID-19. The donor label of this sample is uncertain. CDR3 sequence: CASSDREADTQYF. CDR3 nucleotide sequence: TGTGCCAGTTCAGACAGGGAGGCAGATACGCAGTATTTT.